The clone carrying this T cell receptor (beta chain) was detected ten times or more. Its cognate antigen is unknown. V lost 0 bases, J lost 1 base, and 3 bases stayed unmatched. This CDR3 is 17 amino acids long. Germline CDR1 SGHAT, CDR2 FQNNGV. The data were taken from a study of Graves' ophthalmopathy and Graves' hyperthyroidism. Findings and limits, study-wide: Ophthalmopathy progression predictions by the model showed nearly 75% specificity and approximately 71% sensitivity. Blood samples also showed most expanded thyroid clonotypes exceeding 0.001 frequency.

Using RNA transcripts, the TCR beta CDR3 regions were amplified. The authors performed first-round RT-PCR with HTBI primers and then a second-round multiplex PCR. TCRdb reprocessed the multiplex PCR reads via MiXCR and lists one record per CDR3 protein. The sample records about 400,000 distinct CDR3 sequences, around 20% being singletons. Exclusion covered patients with other autoimmune diseases or uncontrolled infections (as well as pregnancy or lactation). The PBMC fraction was derived from around 9.5 ml of fresh peripheral blood. The sequenced material came from peripheral blood. The V call is TRBV11-2, the J call TRBJ2-2, with 9 nucleotides matching TRBD2. The clonotype was recovered from a woman under 30 with Graves' ophthalmopathy. As DNA, the CDR3 is TGTGCCAGCAGCTTAGATAGCGGGAGACTGAACACCGGGGAGCTGTTTTTT. Its translation is CASSLDSGRLNTGELFF.